Listed below are T cell receptor beta chains from one sample, sequenced in a study of T cell repertoires and HLA-DP antigens. Antigens of these TCRs are unknown. TCRdb's copy holds only in-frame clones and misses some; the assay was immunoSEQ multiplex PCR. The data contain about 73,000 clones, roughly 78% of them seen just once; the ten biggest clones take up around 1.5%. Specimen: CD4+ T cells from PBMCs. These receptors were collected from a man aged 60 to 75 in good health and CMV-seronegative. Both conserved end residues are part of each CDR3. D genes are given only for firm matches. Size is omitted from some rows. Given values are once, few, many or a class for expanded clones.

>TRBV6-4|13|NA|NA|TRBJ1-1
TGTGCCAGCAGTGTGGAGCAATACACTGAAGCTTTCTTT
CASSVEQYTEAFF
>TRBV4-3|15|NA|NA|TRBJ1-2
TGCGCCAGCAGCCAAGATCAAGCCGTTCACTATGGCTACACCTTC
CASSQDQAVHYGYTF
>TRBV27|14|NA|NA|TRBJ1-1
TGTGCCAGCAGTGGGAGGACGGCGAACACTGAAGCTTTCTTT
CASSGRTANTEAFF
>TRBV7-9|14|TRBD2|NA|TRBJ2-1
TGTGCCAGCACCCTACTAGCGGGAGTAAATGAGCAGTTCTTC
CASTLLAGVNEQFF
>TRBV5-4|14|NA|NA|TRBJ1-2
TGTGCCAGCAGCTTGCTACAGGATAACTATGGCTACACCTTC
CASSLLQDNYGYTF
>TRBV18|14|NA|NA|TRBJ2-5
TGTGCCAGCTCACCAAGGGGAGGAGAAGAGACCCAGTACTTC
CASSPRGGEETQYF
>TRBV10-3|13|NA|many|TRBJ2-7
TGTGCCATCAGTGAAGGCAGATTTTACGAGCAGTACTTC
CAISEGRFYEQYF
>TRBV9|17|TRBD1|NA|TRBJ2-1
TGTGCCAGCAGCCCCAGACCGACCGGGACAGGAGACAATGAGCAGTTCTTC
CASSPRPTGTGDNEQFF
>TRBV18|13|NA|NA|TRBJ2-1
TGTGCCAGCTCACCATCCGGGTCCCGTGAGCAGTTCTTC
CASSPSGSREQFF
>TRBV5-1|15|TRBD2|NA|TRBJ2-2
TGCGCCAGCAGCCAGGGACTAGGATACACCGGGGAGCTGTTTTTT
CASSQGLGYTGELFF
>TRBV5-4|14|TRBD1|once|TRBJ2-3
TGTGCCAGCAGCCCCAGACAGGGTACAGATACGCAGTATTTT
CASSPRQGTDTQYF
>TRBV2|15|NA|NA|TRBJ2-2
TGTGCCAGCAGTGACCGCGGACCCCTGGTCGGGGAGCTGTTTTTT
CASSDRGPLVGELFF
>TRBV29-1|13|NA|NA|TRBJ1-5
TGCAGCGCTGGGGGGGGGTCGAATCAGCCCCAGCATTTT
CSAGGGSNQPQHF
>TRBV2|15|NA|NA|TRBJ2-3
TGTGCCAGCAGTGAAGGAGGGTCAGGGACAGATACGCAGTATTTT
CASSEGGSGTDTQYF
>TRBV19|13|NA|NA|TRBJ2-1
TGTGCCAGTATCGGACCGGACATCCCTGAGCAGTTCTTC
CASIGPDIPEQFF
>TRBV2|15|TRBD1|NA|TRBJ1-4
TGTGCCAGCAGTGAAGCCCGACAGGGAGGAGAAAAACTGTTTTTT
CASSEARQGGEKLFF
>TRBV5-1|13|TRBD1|few|TRBJ2-7
TGCGCCAGCAGCTTGCCAGGGGGATACGAGCAGTACTTC
CASSLPGGYEQYF
>TRBV4-2|14|NA|NA|TRBJ1-2
TGTGCCAGCAGCTTAGCAGGGGCTAACTATGGCTACACCTTC
CASSLAGANYGYTF
>TRBV10-3|15|NA|NA|TRBJ1-3
TGTGCCATCAGGGAAGGTCCAGACTCTGGAAACACCATATATTTT
CAIREGPDSGNTIYF
>TRBV19|15|NA|NA|TRBJ1-4
TGTGCCAGTACCGATGGGAAGGAATCTAATGAAAAACTGTTTTTT
CASTDGKESNEKLFF
>TRBV5-1|14|NA|NA|TRBJ2-5
TGCGCCAGCAGCTTGGAGGCAGTACAAGAGACCCAGTACTTC
CASSLEAVQETQYF
>TRBV11-2|14|NA|NA|TRBJ2-5
TGTGCCAGCAGCCCCGGCCAAGGGAGGGAGACCCAGTACTTC
CASSPGQGRETQYF
>TRBV2|15|TRBD2|NA|TRBJ2-1
TGTGCCAGCAGAGTCGGGACTAGCGGCAGGAATGAGCAGTTCTTC
CASRVGTSGRNEQFF
>TRBV6-6|13|NA|NA|TRBJ1-4
TGTGCCAGCAGTTACCAACAGGATGAAAAACTGTTTTTT
CASSYQQDEKLFF
>TRBV7-9|14|NA|NA|TRBJ2-5
TGTGCCAGCAGCATTGGGACTTCCCAAGAGACCCAGTACTTC
CASSIGTSQETQYF
>TRBV2|13|NA|NA|TRBJ1-5
TGTGCCAGCATGTTCGGCATAAATCAGCCCCAGCATTTT
CASMFGINQPQHF
>TRBV7-2|13|NA|NA|TRBJ2-3
TGTGCCAGCAGCGTAGCGGGCACAGATACGCAGTATTTT
CASSVAGTDTQYF
>TRBV4-1|20|NA|NA|TRBJ1-5
TGCGCCAGCAGCCAAGATCCTCGGACCTTTACGAGGGATAGCAATCAGCCCCAGCATTTT
CASSQDPRTFTRDSNQPQHF
>TRBV28|15|TRBD1|few|TRBJ1-4
TGTGCCAGCAGTCCCCAGGGGGGGGCTAATGAAAAACTGTTTTTT
CASSPQGGANEKLFF
>TRBV28|13|NA|NA|TRBJ1-1
TGTGCCAGCAGTTTAGAGGTGAACACTGAAGCTTTCTTT
CASSLEVNTEAFF
>TRBV19|12|NA|NA|TRBJ1-4
TGTGCCAGCCGGACCGGGAATGAAAAACTGTTTTTT
CASRTGNEKLFF
>TRBV7-9|15|NA|NA|TRBJ2-2
TGTGCCAGCAGCTTAGACCAGGGAGTGATCGGGGAGCTGTTTTTT
CASSLDQGVIGELFF
>TRBV7-3|14|TRBD2|NA|TRBJ2-3
TGTGCCAGCAGCTTGGGACTAGCGGGAGATACGCAGTATTTT
CASSLGLAGDTQYF
>TRBV4-3|16|TRBD1|NA|TRBJ1-6
TGCGCCAGCAGCCAAGGAAGGGGACAGTATAATTCACCCCTCCACTTT
CASSQGRGQYNSPLHF
>TRBV18|14|TRBD1|NA|TRBJ2-5
TGTGCCAGCTCACCGACAGGGAATGCGGAGACCCAGTACTTC
CASSPTGNAETQYF
>TRBV30|13|NA|NA|TRBJ1-1
TGTGCCTGGAGTGTACTTCAGGGAACTGAAGCTTTCTTT
CAWSVLQGTEAFF
>TRBV5-8|15|NA|NA|TRBJ1-1
TGTGCCAGCAGCTTTTCTTGGGGGCAGGGCACTGAAGCTTTCTTT
CASSFSWGQGTEAFF
>TRBV5-1|13|NA|NA|TRBJ1-2
TGCGCCAGCCGACCGGACAGTAACTATGGCTACACCTTC
CASRPDSNYGYTF
>TRBV19|16|TRBD1|NA|TRBJ2-3
TGTGCCAGTAGTATAGGGGGACAGGGCTTCGCAGATACGCAGTATTTT
CASSIGGQGFADTQYF
>TRBV7-3|15|TRBD2|NA|TRBJ2-2
TGTGCCAGCAGCCCATCGGGCGGGAGAACCGGGGAGCTGTTTTTT
CASSPSGGRTGELFF
>TRBV30|14|NA|once|TRBJ1-1
TGTGCCTGGAGTGCCTCACGGGGGGCCACTGAAGCTTTCTTT
CAWSASRGATEAFF